The T cell receptor beta chain described here comes from a study of blood T cell repertoires in COVID-19 (dated by TCRdb to the early 2020s). Turning to the overall study: Collaborator samples came from the United States, Italy and Spain and covered acute and convalescent phases of COVID-19. The samples were drawn from the first 160 participants of the ongoing ImmuneRACE study and from under 1,500 subjects provided by 6 global collaborators. Where available, HLA class I and class II types were obtained from metadata supplied by the sample provider rather than from assay-based typing. A freely available public database, intended as a resource for researchers studying the immune response to SARS-CoV-2, is where the repertoires were released. The material from the prospective study consisted of cDNA or gDNA derived from T cells, B-cell-depleted T cells, or PBMCs. Nearly every sample came with metadata listing a de-identified subject ID, COVID-19 status, age in years and sex. The dataset comprised deeply sampled blood TCRbeta repertoires from subjects exposed to, actively infected with, or recovered from COVID-19.

This clone was recorded only once. This clone's antigen is unknown. No base quality values were provided; no much bigger clone lies one nucleotide off. Here is what the overall study found, with its caveats: Clinical and demographic metadata were provided uncurated, with the amount varying by source and participant.

TCRbeta CDR3 regions were amplified from genomic DNA using the immunoSEQ Assay, a bias-controlled multiplex PCR. The paper's processing steps were these. The number of nucleated cells in each sample was estimated from the amplification of reference gene primers within the assay. To quantify the absolute abundance of each unique TCRbeta CDR3 rearrangement, sequence reads were collapsed and filtered. For each sample, productive Simpson clonality was calculated by taking the square root of Simpson's diversity index across productive rearrangements. TCRdb carries this immuneACCESS record with in-frame sequences only. Its versions omit some clonotypes, under half of them owing to an unresolved V gene in the studies checked, with the rest unexplained. V, J and clone size were drawn from that table, and D and trimming were deduced from the DNA. This sample comprises about 400,000 clones, around 92% of them detected only once. 1.7% of the sample is held by the ten biggest clonotypes.

Participants in the prospective study were enrolled through a virtual design, were aged about 18 to 100 years, and lived in roughly 25 United States geographic areas. To assign participants to cohorts, the prospective study relied on clinical history that participants themselves reported in a screening survey and a study questionnaire. ImmuneRACE Cohort 3 recovered participants were defined by two consecutive negative NP/OP PCR tests, healthcare professional clearance, or symptom resolution. In the prospective study, whole blood, serum and a nasopharyngeal or oropharyngeal swab were collected from each participant by mobile phlebotomists. Over a roughly two-month period, participants in the prospective study had the option of providing additional blood draws and questionnaires. Before DNA extraction, blood samples from the prospective study were shipped at room temperature or frozen. The TCR sequence derives from a woman in her 30s who had recovered from COVID-19. Sample: PBMCs or T cells enriched from blood (not recorded which).

For the CDR3, the sequence is CASSPTEDRGSGNTIYF. At the DNA level, the sequence is TGTGCCAGCTCACCGACGGAGGACAGGGGTTCTGGAAACACCATATATTTT. This chain is built from TRBV18 and TRBJ1-3; 9 central nucleotides agree with TRBD1. From its cysteine to its phenylalanine, the CDR3 spans 17 amino acids. Of the read, only the CDR3 DNA is kept; its 51 bases are in frame from base 1. V ends up 3 bases short and J 1 base short, with an unmatched junction base count of 7. The germline V gene specifies KGHSH as CDR1 and LQKENI as CDR2.